The source of this TCR beta chain is a study of blood T cell repertoires in COVID-19. Overall study: PBMCs, B-cell-depleted T cells, or T cells were the source of the cDNA or gDNA that made up the material.

This CDR3 spans 14 amino acids. Trimming cost V 6 bases and J 6 bases; bases outside gene matches: 5. Germline V gene sequence: CDR1 MNHNY, CDR2 SVGAGI (reference sequence). Method: immunoSEQ multiplex PCR; TCRdb's copy keeps in-frame clones and lacks some. This sample has about 170,000 clones, with about 83% found just once. The sequence was obtained from a man in his forties who had recovered from COVID-19. Sequenced input: peripheral blood. This chain connects TRBV6-6 to TRBJ2-1; 10 positions match TRBD2. The chain's CDR3 is CASRERGGSNEQFF. The DNA for the CDR3 is TGTGCCAGCAGGGAGCGGGGGGGGAGCAATGAGCAGTTCTTC.